This TCR beta chain stems from a study of shared clonotypes between healthy human individuals. V lost 1 base and J lost 0, with 18 bases in between. The germline gives CDR1 SGHVS, CDR2 FQNEAQ. This CDR3 has 18 residues. The naive CD8 population came from CD45RO-negative cells selected for CCR7, without terminally differentiated effector memory CD45RA+ cells. Details on this clone: Antigen specificity is unknown.

Profiled with immunoSEQ multiplex PCR; TCRdb holds only in-frame clones, not every one. The sample shows approximately 600,000 clones, 95% of them seen only once. Study-level points and caveats: Generation probability values for non-shared clonotypes were lower than those for clonotypes shared by all four donors. Among four donors, about 4.6% of naive CD4 clonotypes were found in common.

Sequencing used naive CD8+ T cells sorted from blood. The sequence derives from a woman under 40 in good health. The chain combines TRBV7-8 with TRBJ2-5, with D tentatively TRBD2 (6 bases). In nucleotides, the CDR3 is TGTGCCAGCAGCTTAGACGGCTTGTCGGGGGAGTACCAAGAGACCCAGTACTTC. Its translation: CASSLDGLSGEYQETQYF.